The clone carrying this T cell receptor (beta chain) was seen ten or more times. Its target is unknown. This CDR3 has 18 residues. Germline trimming cut 2 bases from V and 3 bases from J; bases unmatched to any gene: 13. The germline V gene encodes CDR1 SGHVS and CDR2 FQNEAQ. The sample comes from a study of T cell repertoires in cytomegalovirus infection. For the study at large: Carrying CMV and the relevant HLA type showed in public TCR beta signatures.

Study-level results: Summed frequency of public TCR beta families distinguished CMV carriers with the relevant HLA.

TCRdb re-derived calls from the reads in MiXCR, one entry per CDR3 protein. The sample lists about 130,000 distinct CDR3 sequences, about 24% occurring once. Sequences were obtained from PBMCs, sequenced either directly or after in vitro stimulation (not recorded which). The V call is TRBV7-8, the J call TRBJ1-2, with 9 bases fitting TRBD1. The clonotype comes from a human donor in good health (CMV status not recorded). Some clones in this sample may be carry-over from other donors' samples. The CDR3 coding sequence is TGTGCCAGCAGCTTAACTGGGACAGGGAGAAGGACTGACTATGGCTACACCTTC. Residues: CASSLTGTGRRTDYGYTF. The full variable domain, with the rest looked up from reference TRBV7-8 and TRBJ1-2, is GAGVSQSPRYKVAKRGQDVALRCDPISGHVSLFWYQQALGQGPEFLTYFQNEAQLDKSGLPSDRFFAERPEGSVSTLKIQRTQQEDSAVYLCASSLTGTGRRTDYGYTFGSGTRLTVV.